The 9 T cell receptor beta chains given below trace back to one sample, sequenced in a study of tissue T cells after allogeneic stem cell transplantation. The repertoire was sequenced with immunoSEQ multiplex PCR; TCRdb's copy has only in-frame clones and lacks some. The top ten hold about 7.7% of the sample, which has about 7,200 clones, around half seen once. Time point of the sample: mouse harvest day 7 after allogeneic transplant. Tail vein injection delivered 10^7 T-cell-depleted bone marrow cells and 10^6 splenic CD5+ T cells. Sequencing was performed on lymph node tissue. All receptors derive from a female BALB/c mouse given C57BL/6 T cells with graft-versus-host disease after an allogeneic hematopoietic cell transplant.

This clone has a single count. Germline and genes: mouse. The observed sequence ends 1 residue before the CDR3 terminus, with the missing tail filled in from the germline J gene. V and J are TRBV5 and TRBJ2-3; D is undetermined. The V end lost 1 base, the J end lost 3 bases, and 11 bases lay between the germline ends. Looked up from germline, CDR1 is LGHNA and CDR2 is YNLKQL (reference sequence). The CDR3 sequence is 15 residues long. The sequenced CDR3 bases are TGTGCCAGCAGCCAAGTGGGAAGGAGGGCAGAAACGCTGTAT. This sequence encodes CASSQVGRRAETLY. The full CDR3 protein reads CASSQVGRRAETLYF.

Points on this clone: All gene names here are mouse names. The CDR3 end is not reached by the read, which stops 1 residue before it; the germline J gene fills it in. The gene calls are TRBV26 and TRBJ1-2, with D perhaps matching TRBD1 (5 bases). Germline-derived CDR1 and CDR2 are KGHPV and FQNQEV (reference sequence). The V end lost 8 bases, the J end lost 0 bases, and 7 bases lay between the germline ends. This CDR3 is built from 12 residues. CDR3 bases read: TGTGCCAGCTCGACAGCAAACTCCGACTACACC. Protein sequence: CASSTANSDYT. The CDR3 in full is CASSTANSDYTF.

This clone is medium-sized (0.01 to 0.1%). The gene symbols are mouse symbols. Read coverage stops 1 residue before the CDR3 terminus; the germline J gene supplies the remainder. The chain is built from TRBV12-1 and TRBJ1-4; 10 bases are a match to TRBD1. Germline CDR1 and CDR2: SGHSN and HYEKVE. The CDR3 consists of 15 residues. Trimming cost V 0 bases and J 5 bases; bases outside gene matches: 2. The CDR3 sequence is CASSLEDRGNERLFF. CDR3 bases read: TGTGCCAGCTCTCTCGAGGACAGGGGGAACGAAAGATTATTT.

This clone was seen more than once but under ten times. The gene symbols are mouse symbols. The read comes to an end 1 residue before the CDR3 does, leaving the germline J gene to fill in the end. The J gene is TRBJ2-7, the V gene TRBV12-2, with 10 positions matching TRBD1. Looked up from germline, CDR1 is SGHLS and CDR2 is HYDKME. V was clipped by 0 bases and J by 3 bases; unmatched bases: 1. The CDR3 contains 14 residues. CDR3 amino acids: CASSLDRGHYEQYF. The DNA read from the CDR3 is TGTGCCAGCTCTCTCGACAGGGGGCACTATGAACAGTAC.

This clone has a single count. Any gene name here is a mouse gene name. The DNA ends 1 residue before the CDR3 does, and the rest of the CDR3 is filled in from the germline J gene. V is TRBV20 and J is TRBJ2-3; D gene unclear. This CDR3 comprises 13 residues. Trimming shortened V by 1 base and J by 0 bases, and 5 bases separated the two germline ends. Germline V gives CDR1 GFQATS, CDR2 STVNSAI. The chain's CDR3 is CGARGQSAETLYF. Incomplete CDR3 DNA: TGTGGTGCTAGGGGACAAAGTGCAGAAACGCTGTAT.

Comments on this clone: The gene names here belong to mouse. Read sequence stops 1 residue before the CDR3 end, and the germline J gene provides the missing end. The chain couples TRBV26 to TRBJ2-4, with 9 bases that match TRBD2. The germline V gene encodes CDR1 KGHPV and CDR2 FQNQEV (reference sequence). This CDR3 is 14 amino acids long. The junction had 1 base not matched to a gene; V was cut back by 6 bases and J by 0 bases. CDR3 DNA, as far as it was read: TGTGCCAGCAGGGACTGGGGAAGTCAAAACACCTTGTAC. Its translation is CASRDWGSQNTLY. The complete CDR3 reads CASRDWGSQNTLYF.

This clone was found once. Gene names follow the mouse nomenclature. Read data end 1 residue before the CDR3 end; the end is taken from the germline J gene. The rearrangement joins TRBV24 to TRBJ2-5; a weak D match, TRBD1 (5 bases). The CDR3 has 13 residues. Trimming pared 6 bases from V and 5 bases from J, leaving 12 bases between. Germline loops: CDR1 KGHTA, CDR2 FRNEEI. CDR3 region: CASSPREPDTQYF. The covered CDR3 bases are TGTGCCAGCAGCCCCAGGGAGCCAGACACCCAGTAC.

This clone was found once. Gene names refer to mouse genes. CDR3 loop: CASSLAWGNQDTQYF. The CDR3 bases that were read are TGTGCCAGCTCTCTCGCCTGGGGGAACCAAGACACCCAGTAC. The chain combines TRBV12-2 with TRBJ2-5; the match to TRBD2 covers 7 bases. The sequence runs out 1 residue before the end of the CDR3; the remainder is reconstructed from the germline J gene. V shed 0 bases and J 0 bases; nucleotides not matched to a gene: 2. Germline CDR1 and CDR2: SGHLS and HYDKME. This CDR3 spans 15 amino acids. Full variable domain (missing parts from reference TRBV12-2 and TRBJ2-5): NSGVVQSPRYIIKGKGERSILKCIPISGHLSVAWYQQTQGQELKFFIQHYDKMERDKGNLPSRFSVQQFDDYHSEMNMSALELEDSAVYFCASSLAWGNQDTQYFGPGTRLLVL.

This clone was seen a handful of times. Mouse gene names and germline throughout. The sequenced fragment ends 1 residue before the CDR3 boundary, so the rest is inferred from the germline J gene. V and J are TRBV26 and TRBJ2-1; TRBD1 agrees at 7 bases. There are 14 residues in the CDR3. V lost 5 bases, J lost 1 base, and 2 bases stayed unmatched. From germline, CDR1 is KGHPV and CDR2 FQNQEV (reference sequence). CDR3 DNA (partial): TGTGCCAGCAGTTGGGACAGAAACTATGCTGAGCAGTTC. Its translation is CASSWDRNYAEQF. The full CDR3 sequence reads CASSWDRNYAEQFF.